The T cell receptor beta chain described here comes from a study of CD8+ T cells in alopecia areata. V was clipped by 5 bases and J by 8 bases; unmatched bases: 12. The CDR3 is 16 residues long. CDR1 is SGHTA and CDR2 is FQGNSA in the germline V gene. Sample treatment: oral pan-JAK inhibitor, 5-10 mg twice daily. Once RNA had been extracted, it was reverse transcribed into cDNA to act as the sequencing template. Produced via immunoSEQ multiplex PCR; TCRdb's table is partial and in-frame only. Of over 95,000 clones in the sample, approximately 55% were seen once. The sequence was collected from a human donor with alopecia areata. V usage is TRBV7-2 and J usage is TRBJ2-1, with 10 nucleotides matching TRBD2. The sequences come from CD4+ T cells sorted from blood, collected at week 24, from a patient treated with tofacitinib. Here the CDR3 reads CASSDRPGTSVYEQFF. The CDR3, as DNA: TGTGCCAGCAGCGATCGTCCGGGGACTAGCGTGTATGAGCAGTTCTTC.